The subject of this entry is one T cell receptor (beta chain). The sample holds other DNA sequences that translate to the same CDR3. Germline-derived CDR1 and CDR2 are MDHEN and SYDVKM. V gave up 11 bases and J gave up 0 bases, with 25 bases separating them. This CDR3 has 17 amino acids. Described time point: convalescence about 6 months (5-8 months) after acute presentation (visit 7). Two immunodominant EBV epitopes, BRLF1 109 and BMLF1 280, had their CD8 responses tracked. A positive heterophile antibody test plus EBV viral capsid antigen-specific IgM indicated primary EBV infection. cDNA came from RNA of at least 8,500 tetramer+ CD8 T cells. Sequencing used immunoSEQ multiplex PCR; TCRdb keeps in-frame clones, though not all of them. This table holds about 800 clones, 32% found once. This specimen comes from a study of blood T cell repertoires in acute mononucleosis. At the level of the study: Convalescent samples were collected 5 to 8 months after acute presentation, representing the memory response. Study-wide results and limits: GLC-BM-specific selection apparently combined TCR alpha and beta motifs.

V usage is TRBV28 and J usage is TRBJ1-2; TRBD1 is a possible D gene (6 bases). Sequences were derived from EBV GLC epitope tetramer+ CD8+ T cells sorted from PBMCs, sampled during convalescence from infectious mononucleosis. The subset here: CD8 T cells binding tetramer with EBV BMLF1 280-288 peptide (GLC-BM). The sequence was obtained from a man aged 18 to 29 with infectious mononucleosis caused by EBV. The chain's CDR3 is CARRSGGGGGPNYGYTF. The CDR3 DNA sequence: TGTGCCCGCCGGTCCGGGGGCGGGGGGGGACCTAACTATGGCTACACCTTC.